The present T cell receptor beta chain was sequenced within a study of cytomegalovirus exposure and HLA in healthy donors. The PCR was carried out with 60 Vbeta primers and 13 Jbeta primers. Produced via immunoSEQ multiplex PCR; TCRdb's table is partial and in-frame only. The table lists around 91,000 clones, under 75% of them singletons. CDR1 and CDR2 (germline): SGHAT, FQNNGV. The V and J ends lost 0 bases and 0 bases, in that order; junction bases with no gene match: 7. The CDR3 covers 17 residues. About this clone: The antigen is undetermined.

Study-wide results and limits: Serostatus for CMV was the only available immune exposure information.

Donors counted as nominally healthy when sampled, yet unrecorded immune exposures were likely. The sequenced sample was PBMCs. The clonotype comes from a human donor in good health. J is TRBJ1-1 and V is TRBV11-2; 7 bases agree with TRBD1. The CDR3 loop is CASSLDPRGFMNTEAFF. Here the CDR3 DNA reads TGTGCCAGCAGCTTAGATCCCAGGGGGTTCATGAACACTGAAGCTTTCTTT.